This T cell receptor (beta chain) appears in the sequencing data of a study of T-cell memory formation after mild COVID-19. MiXCR, applied by TCRdb to the 5' RACE reads, yields one record per CDR3 protein. The table has a few hundred thousand distinct CDR3 sequences, around 10% seen once. The trim removed 2 bases at V and 4 bases at J, leaving 9 bases unmatched. Germline V gene lookup returns CDR1 SGHVS and CDR2 FQNEAQ. The CDR3 spans 17 residues. General observations from the study: Largely, contracting CD4+ clones fell within CM and EM, and contracting CD8+ clones within EMRA. Cross-reactive memory apparently joined, as some responding clones appeared in pre-infection memory.

A word on this clonotype: As yet, its antigen is unknown.

The sample comprised PBMCs or a T cell subset sorted from them (not recorded which). The V gene is TRBV7-8, the J gene TRBJ1-5; TRBD1 matches at 9 bases. The clonotype was recovered from a man younger than 35 who had mild COVID-19 (a few samples of this study predate the infection). Cell type and time point are not known. This CDR3 is CASSLRNRGRLNQPQHF. DNA of the CDR3: TGTGCCAGCAGCTTACGCAACAGGGGGCGACTTAATCAGCCCCAGCATTTT.